This T cell receptor (beta chain) emerged from a study of response to subunit inactivated influenza vaccine. CDR3 length: 15 residues. Germline trimming cut 1 base from V and 9 bases from J; bases unmatched to any gene: 4. The germline V gene encodes CDR1 SEHNR and CDR2 FQNEAQ (reference sequence). General study results and limits: Authors proposed each seasonal influenza vaccination draws in few new T cells.

Via MiXCR, TCRdb re-called the RT-PCR reads, giving one row per CDR3 protein. Of 450,000 to 700,000 distinct CDR3 sequences in the sample, approximately 15% were seen once. Concerning this clonotype: The target antigen is unknown.

The chain links TRBV7-9 to TRBJ2-1; 12 nucleotides line up with TRBD2. This receptor was identified in a middle-aged man who received an inactivated influenza vaccine. Sequenced here: PBMCs from blood, sampled approximately 13 days after vaccination. The CDR3 DNA reads TGTGCCAGCAGCTTAGTGACTAGCGGGAGTGGTGAGCAGTTCTTC. Translated: CASSLVTSGSGEQFF.